Shown below are 18 T cell receptor beta chains from a single sample sequenced in a study of blood T cell repertoires in COVID-19. Profiling relied on immunoSEQ multiplex PCR, and the TCRdb table lists in-frame clones only, not all of them. Of some 180,000 clones listed, 70% to 90% are singletons. Material for sequencing was peripheral blood. These receptors came from a man aged 60-69 years with active or convalescent COVID-19.

The chain joins TRBV4-1 to TRBJ1-1, with D possibly being TRBD1 (5 bases). There are 16 residues in the CDR3. V lost 5 bases, J lost 5 bases, and 21 bases lay in between. Germline assignment: CDR1 MGHRA and CDR2 YSYEKL. The CDR3 here is CASSSPGGRLKTEAFF. CDR3 sequence (DNA): TGCGCCAGCAGCTCCCCCGGGGGTAGATTAAAAACTGAAGCTTTCTTT.

CDR3 protein: CATSDLRGGALNEQFF. The CDR3, as DNA: TGTGCCACCAGTGATTTGAGGGGGGGGGCCTTGAATGAGCAGTTCTTC. The chain combines TRBV24-1 with TRBJ2-1, with D possibly matching TRBD2 (7 bases). The CDR3 loop spans 16 amino acids. The V gene's germline CDR1 is KGHDR and CDR2 SFDVKD. V lost 0 bases and J lost 7, with 15 bases in between.

The chain recombines TRBV14 with TRBJ1-2; D is possibly TRBD1 (6 bases). CDR1 and CDR2 (germline): SGHDN, FVKESK. Trimming removed 1 base at V and 5 bases at J, with 14 bases between. This CDR3 is built from 15 residues. The CDR3 protein is CASSQVVDSFYGYTF. CDR3 nucleotides: TGTGCCAGCAGCCAAGTGGTGGACAGTTTTTATGGCTACACCTTC.

V and J are TRBV3-1 (or the pseudogene TRBV3-2) and TRBJ1-1; TRBD1 matches 7 bases. The V gene's germline CDR1 is LGHDT and CDR2 YNNKEL (reference sequence). CDR3 length equals 14 residues. After removal of 3 bases from V and 1 base from J, the junction contained 2 bases not matched to a gene. CDR3 sequence (DNA): TGTGCCAGCAGCCACTCAGGGGGGAACACTGAAGCTTTCTTT. It specifies CASSHSGGNTEAFF.

The chain employs TRBV5-6 and TRBJ2-7, with 7 positions matching TRBD1. Germline CDR1 and CDR2: SGHDT and YYEEEE. Trimming cost V 0 bases and J 4 bases; bases outside gene matches: 7. This CDR3 has 15 amino acids. CDR3 nucleotides: TGTGCCAGCAGCTTGGGGCAGGGGGTGTTGTACGAGCAGTACTTC. As protein: CASSLGQGVLYEQYF.

The V and J genes are TRBV19 and TRBJ1-2; D unresolved. Trimming removed 5 bases at V and 5 bases at J, with 9 bases between. Germline CDR1 reads LNHDA; CDR2 reads SQIVND (reference sequence). The CDR3 loop spans 12 amino acids. CDR3 residues: CASSPSGYGYTF. The CDR3 nucleotides are TGTGCCAGTAGTCCCTCGGGATATGGCTACACCTTC.

The chain has TRBV10-2 and TRBJ1-3, with 8 bases fitting TRBD1. Germline-derived CDR1 and CDR2 are WSHSY and SAAADI. CDR3 length: 14 residues. J gave up 2 bases and V 8 bases, and 5 bases lay outside the gene matches. CDR3 residues: CASGATGAGNTIYF. CDR3 coding DNA: TGCGCCAGCGGGGCGACAGGGGCTGGAAACACCATATATTTT.

This chain uses TRBV29-1 with TRBJ2-1; 12 nucleotides agree with TRBD2. This CDR3 has 15 amino acids. The trim removed 5 bases at V and 8 bases at J, leaving 10 bases unmatched. Germline V gene lookup returns CDR1 SQVTM and CDR2 ANQGSEA. The chain's CDR3 is CSVYSSGGARDEQFF. In DNA form, the CDR3 reads TGCAGCGTTTACTCTAGCGGGGGGGCGAGAGATGAGCAGTTCTTC.

This clone was seen once. This sequence joins TRBV2 and TRBJ2-1, with 8 bases fitting TRBD2. This CDR3 comprises 16 residues. Per the germline V gene, CDR1 is SNHLY and CDR2 is FYNNEI. Trimming cost V 5 bases and J 0 bases; bases outside gene matches: 6. CDR3 DNA: TGTGCCAGCAGTCAAGAGCGGGGGAGCTCCTACAATGAGCAGTTCTTC. Translated, it gives CASSQERGSSYNEQFF.

J is TRBJ2-5 and V is TRBV7-2; the D gene is possibly TRBD2 (6 bases). The CDR3 spans 12 residues. The germline V and J ends were trimmed by 5 bases and 4 bases, with 8 bases remaining between them. Germline V CDR1 and CDR2: SGHTA, FQGNSA. The CDR3 region is CASSRRGETQYF. In DNA form, the CDR3 reads TGTGCCAGCAGCCGGAGGGGAGAGACCCAGTACTTC.

In nucleotides, the CDR3 is TGTGCCAGCAGCTTGCTGGGGGGTCCCCAAGAGACCCAGTACTTC. Protein product: CASSLLGGPQETQYF. The chain carries TRBV7-3 and TRBJ2-5; perhaps TRBD2 as D (6 bases). V gave up 3 bases and J gave up 1 base, with 12 bases separating them. This CDR3 has 15 amino acids. The germline CDR1 and CDR2 sequences are SGHTA and FQGTGA.

This clone was found once. V gene TRBV7-9 combines with J gene TRBJ2-5, with TRBD1 identical over 9 bases. This CDR3 contains 15 residues. The J segment lost 5 bases and the V segment lost 2 bases, leaving 6 bases of the junction unmatched. CDR1 and CDR2 (germline): SEHNR, FQNEAQ (reference sequence). The CDR3 loop is CASSLMGQGRETQYF. CDR3 bases: TGTGCCAGCAGCTTAATGGGACAGGGACGGGAGACCCAGTACTTC.

The rearrangement joins TRBV12-3 or TRBV12-4 to TRBJ2-7; tentative D call: TRBD2 (6 bases). The CDR3 runs 13 residues. V lost 3 bases and J lost 6, with 12 bases in between. CDR3 amino acids: CASSFGQEGEQYF. In DNA, the CDR3 is TGTGCCAGCAGTTTCGGTCAGGAGGGCGAGCAGTACTTC.

The V call is TRBV5-6, the J call TRBJ2-3; tentatively, D is TRBD1 (6 bases). The CDR3 extends over 14 amino acids. Germline CDR1 is SGHDT and CDR2 is YYEEEE. Trimming left V 5 bases short and J 1 base short, with 11 bases between. The CDR3 reads CASSWDTGTDTQYF. DNA for the CDR3: TGTGCCAGCAGTTGGGACACCGGCACAGATACGCAGTATTTT.

The V gene is TRBV6-5, the J gene TRBJ1-1, with 7 bases lining up with TRBD1. This CDR3 comprises 14 residues. Germline V gene data show CDR1 as MNHEY and CDR2 as SVGAGI. Unmatched junction bases numbered 11, after V lost 2 bases and J lost 11 bases. CDR3 protein: CASSYGSGGDSAFF. CDR3 coding DNA: TGTGCCAGCAGTTACGGGTCAGGGGGAGATTCCGCTTTCTTT.

V gene TRBV2 combines with J gene TRBJ1-5; 9 bases agree with TRBD1. The V and J ends lost 7 bases and 4 bases, in that order; junction bases with no gene match: 5. The CDR3 covers 14 residues. Germline V gene sequence: CDR1 SNHLY, CDR2 FYNNEI. Here the CDR3 reads CASKGQGVNQPQHF. CDR3 in DNA: TGTGCCAGCAAGGGACAGGGTGTGAATCAGCCCCAGCATTTT.

V and J are TRBV19 and TRBJ1-1, with TRBD1 matching over 7 bases. CDR3 length equals 18 residues. Germline assignment: CDR1 LNHDA and CDR2 SQIVND (reference sequence). V lost 4 bases, J lost 0 bases, and 14 bases stayed unmatched. The CDR3 is CASSTMDRSYTMNTEAFF. CDR3 nucleotides: TGTGCCAGTAGTACGATGGACAGGAGCTATACAATGAACACTGAAGCTTTCTTT.

This clone was observed once. The chain is built from TRBV29-1 and TRBJ2-1; TRBD1 matches 9 bases. The germline V gene has CDR1 SQVTM and CDR2 ANQGSEA. Trimming removed 6 bases from V and 7 bases from J; junction bases left unmatched: 7. The CDR3 has 13 residues. CDR3 bases: TGCAGCGTCACACAGGGGGCGAGGAATGAGCAGTTCTTC. Translating it yields CSVTQGARNEQFF.